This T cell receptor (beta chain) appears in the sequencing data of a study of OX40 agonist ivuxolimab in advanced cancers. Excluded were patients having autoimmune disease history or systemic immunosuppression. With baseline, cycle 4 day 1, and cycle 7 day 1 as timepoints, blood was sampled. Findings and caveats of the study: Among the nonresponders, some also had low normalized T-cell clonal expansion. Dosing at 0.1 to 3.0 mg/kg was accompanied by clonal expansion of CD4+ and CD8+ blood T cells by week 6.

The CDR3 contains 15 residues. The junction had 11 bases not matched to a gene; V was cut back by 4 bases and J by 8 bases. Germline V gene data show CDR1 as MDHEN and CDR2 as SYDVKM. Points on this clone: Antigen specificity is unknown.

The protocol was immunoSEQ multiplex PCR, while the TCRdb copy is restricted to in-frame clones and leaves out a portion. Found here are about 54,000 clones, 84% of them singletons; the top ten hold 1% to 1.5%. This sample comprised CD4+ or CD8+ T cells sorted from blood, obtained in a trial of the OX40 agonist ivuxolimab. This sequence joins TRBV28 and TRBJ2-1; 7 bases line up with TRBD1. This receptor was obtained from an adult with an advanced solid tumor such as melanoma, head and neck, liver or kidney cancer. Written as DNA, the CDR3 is TGTGCCAGCAGTTCTATGACAGGGATGGGCGATGAGCAGTTCTTC. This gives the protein CASSSMTGMGDEQFF.